This TCR beta chain was captured by sequencing in a study of blood T cell repertoires in COVID-19. Here immunoSEQ multiplex PCR was the method, and the copy in TCRdb shows in-frame clones only, minus some. This table has 65,000 to 85,000 clones, over 70% appearing once. The receptor's source is a man aged 50 to 59 with active COVID-19. Sequenced input: peripheral blood.

The CDR3 coding sequence is TGCAGCGCCAGGGGGCCGGCGGGCTACGAGCAGTACTTC. This gives the protein CSARGPAGYEQYF. The chain joins TRBV29-1 to TRBJ2-7; 8 bases fit TRBD1. V dropped 7 bases and J dropped 3; count of bases not matched to a gene: 8. There are 13 residues in the CDR3. In germline, CDR1 is SQVTM, CDR2 ANQGSEA.